The 30 T cell receptor beta chains listed next were all sequenced from one sample in a study of blood T cells in healthy people across ages. For the second PCR, which ran for about 7 to 11 cycles, a sample-barcoded 5' primer and a J-beta primer mix were used. Using its own MiXCR run on the 5' RACE reads, TCRdb lists one record per CDR3 protein. The data show around 1,000,000 distinct CDR3 sequences, almost 25% seen once. Another study also made use of these data, one on T cells of mothers and their children.

Sequencing was done on a sample of blood. The origin of the receptors is a girl aged 2 to 10 in good health.

The chain couples TRBV11-3 to TRBJ2-3; D is unclear. Looked up from germline, CDR1 is SGHNT and CDR2 is YENEEA. Trimming stripped 2 bases from V and 6 bases from J, with 9 bases between. This CDR3 comprises 13 residues. CDR3: CASSLYFGDTQYF. CDR3 DNA: TGTGCCAGCAGCTTATATTTCGGGGATACGCAGTATTTT.

The chain couples TRBV5-6 to TRBJ2-1; unclear D gene. The CDR3 spans 15 residues. The V gene's germline CDR1 is SGHDT and CDR2 YYEEEE. Deletions cut 3 bases from V and 0 bases from J, with 10 bases between. The CDR3 reads CASSYGKSSYNEQFF. The DNA of the CDR3 is TGTGCCAGCAGCTATGGAAAAAGCTCCTACAATGAGCAGTTCTTC.

This clonotype turned up a few times. The chain recombines TRBV2 with TRBJ2-7; no firm D call. Trimming left V 9 bases short and J 7 bases short, with 13 bases between. The CDR3 runs 11 residues. Per the germline V gene, CDR1 is SNHLY and CDR2 is FYNNEI. For the CDR3, the DNA is TGTGCCAGTACCGAAGGCTCGGAGCAGTACTTC. Translating it yields CASTEGSEQYF.

The chain links TRBV7-9 to TRBJ2-1; 11 bases match TRBD1. CDR1 is SEHNR, CDR2 FQNEAQ, per germline (reference sequence). This CDR3 has 16 residues. With 9 bases clipped from V and 5 bases from J, the junction kept 12 bases outside the gene matches. The CDR3 sequence is CARVFLGQGDNNEQFF. In DNA form, the CDR3 reads TGTGCCAGAGTCTTTTTGGGACAGGGGGATAACAATGAGCAGTTCTTC.

J is TRBJ2-3 and V is TRBV15; D gene uncertain. V shed 0 bases and J shed 1 base, with 14 bases lying between them. The CDR3 runs 17 residues. Germline lookup yields CDR1 LNHNV and CDR2 YYDKDF (reference sequence). CDR3 sequence reads: CATSRDLGQGRTDTQYF. The CDR3 nucleotides are TGTGCCACCAGCAGAGATCTTGGTCAAGGGCGCACAGATACGCAGTATTTT.

For this clonotype: A much larger clone lies a single base off, so this may be a read error. The chain employs TRBV4-2 and TRBJ2-1, with D unclear. The germline V gene encodes CDR1 LGHNA and CDR2 YNFKEQ. This CDR3 contains 16 residues. CDR3 nucleotide sequence: TGTGCCAGCAGCCAAGATGGGTTGGGCCCTCTAAACGAGCAGCTCTTC. It codes for CASSQDGLGPLNEQLF.

The chain recombines TRBV29-1 with TRBJ1-4, with TRBD1 as a possible D gene (5 bases). Trimming took 5 bases from V and 2 from J, leaving 9 bases between them. This CDR3 has 13 amino acids. Germline CDR1 reads SQVTM; CDR2 reads ANQGSEA. The CDR3 sequence is CSVWGKTNEKLFF. For the CDR3, the DNA is TGCAGCGTTTGGGGGAAGACTAATGAAAAACTGTTTTTT.

This clonotype was recorded only once. This chain connects TRBV5-5 to TRBJ2-7, with 8 bases that match TRBD1. V gave up 3 bases and J gave up 12 bases; unmatched junction bases: 17. Germline V CDR1 and CDR2: SGHKS, YYEKEE (reference sequence). The CDR3 has 15 amino acids. This CDR3 is CASSSRTGITYGRYF. The CDR3 DNA follows: TGTGCCAGCAGCTCCCGGACAGGGATTACCTACGGGCGGTACTTC.

J is TRBJ2-1 and V is TRBV7-9; the match to TRBD2 covers 10 bases. The CDR3 runs to 15 residues. Looked up from germline, CDR1 is SEHNR and CDR2 is FQNEAQ (reference sequence). V lost 1 base, J lost 5 bases, and 2 bases stayed unmatched. The CDR3 DNA sequence: TGTGCCAGCAGCTTAGTACTAGCGGGGAACAATGAGCAGTTCTTC. Translating it yields CASSLVLAGNNEQFF. Full variable domain (missing parts from reference TRBV7-9 and TRBJ2-1): DTGVSQNPRHKITKRGQNVTFRCDPISEHNRLYWYRQTLGQGPEFLTYFQNEAQLEKSRLLSDRFSAERPKGSFSTLEIQRTEQGDSAMYLCASSLVLAGNNEQFFGPGTRLTVL.

The DNA for the CDR3 is TGCAGTGGAGGGTCCACAGGGTCGAATGAAAAACTGTTTTTT. Translating it yields CSGGSTGSNEKLFF. The chain carries TRBV20-1 and TRBJ1-4; TRBD1 might be the D (6 bases). Germline CDR1 is DFQATT and CDR2 is SNEGSKA (reference sequence). The CDR3 has 14 residues. With 7 bases removed from V and 5 bases from J, the gap between germline ends came to 17 bases.

The rearrangement uses TRBV5-4 and TRBJ1-2; 9 bases agree with TRBD1. CDR1 is SGHNT, CDR2 YYREEE, per germline (reference sequence). The CDR3 sequence is 17 residues long. J gave up 0 bases and V 0 bases, and 6 bases lay outside the gene matches. DNA of the CDR3: TGTGCCAGCAGCTTGGAAGGGACAGGGAGGTCTAACTATGGCTACACCTTC. It codes for CASSLEGTGRSNYGYTF.

The rearrangement joins TRBV20-1 to TRBJ2-1; possibly TRBD1 for D (6 bases). This CDR3 comprises 13 residues. Germline loops: CDR1 DFQATT, CDR2 SNEGSKA (reference sequence). V dropped 6 bases and J dropped 4 bases, with 13 bases sitting between them. The CDR3 reads CSAAKGQYNEQFF. In DNA form, the CDR3 reads TGCAGTGCGGCCAAAGGACAGTACAATGAGCAGTTCTTC.

Only a few counts were recorded for this clonotype. V usage is TRBV20-1 and J usage is TRBJ2-7, with TRBD1 matching over 8 bases. Germline assignment: CDR1 DFQATT and CDR2 SNEGSKA (reference sequence). CDR3 length: 15 amino acids. After removal of 6 bases from V and 5 bases from J, the junction contained 15 bases not matched to a gene. The CDR3 sequence: CSAQAGQGRWDEQYF. The CDR3, as DNA: TGCAGTGCCCAAGCAGGACAGGGCCGGTGGGACGAGCAGTACTTC.

This sequence joins TRBV25-1 and TRBJ1-4, with D unresolved. The germline gives CDR1 MGHDK, CDR2 SYGVNS. Trimming shortened V by 4 bases and J by 10 bases, and 7 bases separated the two germline ends. The length of the CDR3 is 11 residues. CDR3 amino acids: CASSGMGKLFF. The DNA for the CDR3 is TGTGCCAGCAGTGGAATGGGAAAACTGTTTTTT. The full variable domain, in which reference TRBV25-1 and TRBJ1-4 provide the parts outside the CDR3, is EADIYQTPRYLVIGTGKKITLECSQTMGHDKMYWYQQDPGMELHLIHYSYGVNSTEKGDLSSESTVSRIRTEHFPLTLESARPSHTSQYLCASSGMGKLFFGSGTQLSVL.

This clonotype was picked up a small number of times. This sequence joins TRBV12-5 and TRBJ2-5; TRBD2 matches 10 bases. The tail of the sequence fits TRBJ2-1 better, so the J call may be wrong. CDR3 length equals 17 residues. Germline assignment: CDR1 LGHNT and CDR2 FRNRAP. CDR3 sequence reads: CASGSVLGLAGVQEQFF. As DNA, the CDR3 is TGTGCTAGTGGTTCGGTACTAGGTCTAGCGGGAGTCCAGGAGCAGTTCTTC.

This chain connects TRBV7-2 to TRBJ2-4, with 10 bases aligning to TRBD2. Trimming cost V 1 base and J 6 bases; bases outside gene matches: 3. Germline loops: CDR1 SGHTA, CDR2 FQGNSA. The CDR3 covers 15 residues. CDR3 sequence: CASSLVGTSVNIQYF. The DNA of the CDR3 is TGTGCCAGCAGCTTAGTAGGGACTAGCGTAAACATTCAGTACTTC.

CDR3 sequence reads: CASSATGSNEQYF. The DNA for the CDR3 is TGTGCCAGCAGCGCGACAGGGTCCAACGAGCAGTACTTC. The J gene is TRBJ2-7, the V gene TRBV7-2, with 7 positions matching TRBD1. V lost 5 bases to trimming and J lost 5 bases; unmatched junction nucleotides: 6. The CDR3 sequence is 13 residues long. Germline CDR1 SGHTA, CDR2 FQGNSA.

This chain connects TRBV7-9 to TRBJ2-4; D may be TRBD2 (5 bases). Trimming pared 7 bases from V and 2 bases from J, leaving 9 bases between. Germline lookup yields CDR1 SEHNR and CDR2 FQNEAQ (reference sequence). This CDR3 contains 13 residues. CDR3 in DNA: TGTGCCAGCATCGGGGAACCCAAAAACATTCAGTACTTC. Translation gives CASIGEPKNIQYF.

V gene TRBV4-1 combines with J gene TRBJ2-4; 10 bases fit TRBD1. V was clipped by 0 bases and J by 0 bases; unmatched bases: 8. Germline CDR1 MGHRA, CDR2 YSYEKL. The CDR3 covers 19 residues. The DNA of the CDR3 is TGCGCCAGCAGCCAAGAGGGACAGGGGAAGAAAATAGCCAAAAACATTCAGTACTTC. Its protein product is CASSQEGQGKKIAKNIQYF.

This clonotype has only a few counts. This sequence joins TRBV20-1 and TRBJ2-1; 7 positions match TRBD2. With V trimmed by 6 bases and J by 1 base, 6 bases remained unmatched. The length of the CDR3 is 14 residues. Germline CDR1 and CDR2: DFQATT and SNEGSKA (reference sequence). The CDR3 coding sequence is TGCAGTGCGGAGAGAGCGGGGTCCTACAATGAGCAGTTCTTC. Translated, it gives CSAERAGSYNEQFF.

This clonotype was picked up a small number of times. This chain connects TRBV10-3 to TRBJ2-1; 8 nucleotides match TRBD2. The CDR3 totals 13 residues. The germline gives CDR1 ENHRY, CDR2 SYGVKD. J lost 5 bases, V lost 5 bases, and 2 bases had no gene match. CDR3 nucleotides: TGTGCCATCAGTACTAGCGGAAACAATGAGCAGTTCTTC. Amino acid sequence: CAISTSGNNEQFF.

This clonotype was observed a handful of times. This rearrangement joins TRBV10-3 to TRBJ2-7; 11 bases map to TRBD2. V shed 8 bases and J 3 bases; nucleotides not matched to a gene: 6. CDR3 length: 14 residues. Germline V CDR1 and CDR2: ENHRY, SYGVKD. DNA of the CDR3: TGTGCCATCGGCGCCGGGACTAGCGGCTACGAGCAGTACTTC. Translated, it gives CAIGAGTSGYEQYF.

The genes are TRBV6-6 and TRBJ1-2, with D possibly matching TRBD1 (6 bases). The CDR3 has 16 amino acids. CDR1 MNHNY and CDR2 SVGAGI come from the germline V gene (reference sequence). V gave up 0 bases and J gave up 12 bases, with 23 bases separating them. The DNA of the CDR3 is TGTGCCAGCAGTTACTCGATAAGTGGGGGCCGGGGAGTTGACACCTTC. This encodes CASSYSISGGRGVDTF.

V is TRBV12-3 or TRBV12-4 and J is TRBJ2-3; TRBD1 matches 7 bases. The V gene end was trimmed by 9 bases and the J gene end by 4 bases; junction bases not matched to a gene: 10. This CDR3 contains 14 residues. The CDR3 region has the DNA TGTGCCAGTGTCCAGGGGGTTGGGGCAGATACGCAGTATTTT. This sequence encodes CASVQGVGADTQYF.

With regard to this clonotype: The junction does not match germline at one end; this may be a read error. This chain uses TRBV4-1 with TRBJ2-1; D is ambiguous. CDR1 is MGHRA, CDR2 YSYEKL, per germline. There are 17 residues in the CDR3. In DNA, the CDR3 is TGCGCCAGCAGCCCCCTCCGAGTAGAAAGCTCCTACAATGAGCGGTTCTTC. Translating it yields CASSPLRVESSYNERFF.

This chain links TRBV29-1 with TRBJ2-5, with no clear D. This CDR3 is built from 11 residues. Germline CDR1 and CDR2: SQVTM and ANQGSEA. The CDR3, as DNA: TGCAGTATAGGCGCGTCGGAGACCCAGTACTTC. Residues: CSIGASETQYF.

This clonotype has a handful of counts. J is TRBJ2-5 and V is TRBV29-1; 7 bases are shared with TRBD2. TRBJ2-7 matches the DNA end more closely, so the J call is doubtful. CDR1 and CDR2 from the germline V gene are SQVTM and ANQGSEA. The length of the CDR3 is 14 residues. DNA for the CDR3: TGCAGCGTTGTGTGGGGGGGTTTGCGAGGCGAGCAGTACTTC. Amino acids: CSVVWGGLRGEQYF.

This clonotype was seen a handful of times. The J gene is TRBJ1-4, the V gene TRBV15, with D uncertain. Germline lookup yields CDR1 LNHNV and CDR2 YYDKDF (reference sequence). The CDR3 covers 14 residues. Between the trimmed V and J ends, which lost 1 base and 7 bases, there was a span of 10 bases. The CDR3 is CATSRAAVGEKLFF. DNA for the CDR3: TGTGCCACCAGCAGAGCGGCAGTCGGTGAAAAACTGTTTTTT.

This chain joins TRBV19 and TRBJ1-1; TRBD1 might be the D (5 bases). Trimming pared 1 base from V and 3 bases from J, leaving 9 bases between. The CDR3 is made up of 14 amino acids. Germline CDR1 reads LNHDA; CDR2 reads SQIVND (reference sequence). CDR3 sequence: CASSIAGQDTEAFF. CDR3 nucleotide sequence: TGTGCCAGTAGTATAGCGGGGCAGGACACTGAAGCTTTCTTT. The full variable domain, its missing parts supplied by reference TRBV19 and TRBJ1-1, is DGGITQSPKYLFRKEGQNVTLSCEQNLNHDAMYWYRQDPGQGLRLIYYSQIVNDFQKGDIAEGYSVSREKKESFPLTVTSAQKNPTAFYLCASSIAGQDTEAFFGQGTRLTVV.

The chain employs TRBV14 and TRBJ1-2; D unclear. V dropped 8 bases and J dropped 2 bases, with 12 bases sitting between them. CDR3 size: 13 residues. CDR1 and CDR2 (germline): SGHDN, FVKESK. As DNA, the CDR3 is TGTGCCAGCCGCAGCGCGTTCAACTATGGCTACACCTTC. The encoded protein is CASRSAFNYGYTF.